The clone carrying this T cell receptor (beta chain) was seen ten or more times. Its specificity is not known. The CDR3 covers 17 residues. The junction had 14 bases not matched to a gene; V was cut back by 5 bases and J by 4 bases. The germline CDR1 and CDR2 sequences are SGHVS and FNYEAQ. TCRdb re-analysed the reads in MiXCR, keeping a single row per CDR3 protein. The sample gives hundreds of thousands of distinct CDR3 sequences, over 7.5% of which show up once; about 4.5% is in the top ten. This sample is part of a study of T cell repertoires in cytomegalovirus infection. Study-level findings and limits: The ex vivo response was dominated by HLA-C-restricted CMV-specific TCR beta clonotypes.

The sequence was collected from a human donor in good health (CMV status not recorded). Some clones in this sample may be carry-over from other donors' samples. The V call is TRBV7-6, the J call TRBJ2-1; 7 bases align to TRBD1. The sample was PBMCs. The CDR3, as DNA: TGTGCCAGCAGCCCAGCGACGACAGGGCGAAGATACAATGAGCAGTTCTTC. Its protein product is CASSPATTGRRYNEQFF.